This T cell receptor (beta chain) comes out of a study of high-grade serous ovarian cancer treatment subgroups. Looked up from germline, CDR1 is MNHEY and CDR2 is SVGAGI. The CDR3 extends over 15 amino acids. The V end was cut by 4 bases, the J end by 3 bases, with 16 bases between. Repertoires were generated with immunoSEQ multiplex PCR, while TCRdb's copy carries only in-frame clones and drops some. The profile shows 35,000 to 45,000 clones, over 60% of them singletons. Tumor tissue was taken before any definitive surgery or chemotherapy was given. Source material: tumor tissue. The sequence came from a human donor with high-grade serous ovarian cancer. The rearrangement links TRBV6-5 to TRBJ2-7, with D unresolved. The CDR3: CASSSTYLSRYEQYF. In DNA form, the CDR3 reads TGTGCCAGCAGTTCCACCTACCTGTCCCGCTACGAGCAGTACTTC.